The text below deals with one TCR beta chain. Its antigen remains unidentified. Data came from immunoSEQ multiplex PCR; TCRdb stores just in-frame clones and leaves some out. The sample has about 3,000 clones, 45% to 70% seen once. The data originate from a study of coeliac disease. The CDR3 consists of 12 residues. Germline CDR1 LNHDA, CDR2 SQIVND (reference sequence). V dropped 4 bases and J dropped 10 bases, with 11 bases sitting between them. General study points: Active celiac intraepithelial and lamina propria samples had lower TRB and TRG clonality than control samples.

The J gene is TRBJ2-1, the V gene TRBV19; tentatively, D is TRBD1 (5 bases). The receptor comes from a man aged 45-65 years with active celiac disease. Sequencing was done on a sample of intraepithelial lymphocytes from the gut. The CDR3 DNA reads TGTGCCAGTAGTAGCAGGGTGGGGGAGCAGTTCTTC. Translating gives CASSSRVGEQFF.